This TCR beta chain is drawn from a study of blood T cell repertoires in COVID-19. Study information: Donors in the United States, Italy and Spain gave samples during acute or convalescent COVID-19.

Source study methods: Estimation of nucleated cell counts was performed using reference gene primer amplification. Assay used: immunoSEQ multiplex PCR; TCRdb lists only in-frame clones, some missing. V, J and clone size were drawn from that table, and D and trimming were deduced from the DNA. The repertoire holds about 130,000 clones, roughly 84% seen once, with roughly 1.1% in the top ten. The germline gives CDR1 SGHRS, CDR2 YFSETQ. The V segment lost 0 bases and the J segment 7 bases; nucleotides outside the gene matches: 16. This CDR3 has 19 residues. The chain joins TRBV5-1 to TRBJ2-5; 12 bases map to TRBD2. This sequence originates from a woman older than 75 with acute or convalescent COVID-19. Sequencing was done on a sample of peripheral blood. The DNA for the CDR3 is TGCGCCAGCAGCTTGGACCCCGCTAGCGGGGGGGCCTCAGCGTGGACCCAGTACTTC. Its protein product is CASSLDPASGGASAWTQYF.